The 25 T cell receptor beta chains below all came from one sample that was sequenced in a study of T cells in Graves' hyperthyroidism and ophthalmopathy. TCR beta CDR3 region amplification was performed from RNA transcripts. In the first-round RT-PCR of the TCR CDR3, the HTBI primer set was used. Using its own MiXCR run on the multiplex PCR reads, TCRdb lists one record per CDR3 protein. The profile shows 620,000 or so distinct CDR3 sequences, more than 14% of them singletons. The specimen was blood. These receptor sequences come from a woman between 45 and 60 years old with Graves' ophthalmopathy.

In its sample, this clonotype was seen many times. The chain combines TRBV20-1 with TRBJ2-2; D perhaps matches TRBD1 (6 bases). V was pared by 0 bases and J by 4 bases, with 15 bases between. Germline V gives CDR1 DFQATT, CDR2 SNEGSKA (reference sequence). CDR3 length: 16 residues. CDR3 region: CSARELRTGFTGELFF. The CDR3 DNA reads TGCAGTGCTAGAGAGTTAAGAACAGGGTTCACCGGGGAGCTGTTTTTT.

The chain employs TRBV7-2 and TRBJ2-1; TRBD2 matches at 10 bases. CDR1 is SGHTA, CDR2 FQGNSA, per germline. The CDR3 length is 19 residues. V dropped 4 bases and J dropped 7; count of bases not matched to a gene: 19. The CDR3 protein is CASSYKGTQAGGPGNEQFF. As DNA, the CDR3 is TGTGCCAGCAGCTACAAGGGGACCCAAGCGGGAGGGCCGGGTAATGAGCAGTTCTTC.

Ten or more counts support this clonotype. The chain has TRBV6-2 or TRBV6-3 and TRBJ2-5, with 12 bases matching TRBD2. The CDR3 loop spans 20 amino acids. The trim removed 0 bases at V and 5 bases at J, leaving 16 bases unmatched. The germline V gene has CDR1 MNHEY and CDR2 SVGEGT. CDR3 residues: CASSYSGDRVTSGSSETQYF. CDR3 nucleotides: TGTGCCAGCAGTTACTCTGGGGACAGGGTGACTAGCGGGAGTTCGGAGACCCAGTACTTC.

The chain has TRBV7-3 and TRBJ2-1; D ambiguous. Germline V gene lookup returns CDR1 SGHTA and CDR2 FQGTGA. CDR3 length: 15 amino acids. V lost 2 bases to trimming and J lost 0 bases, with 8 bases between them. CDR3 amino acids: CASSLGVGSYNEQFF. CDR3 sequence (DNA): TGTGCCAGCAGCTTAGGGGTGGGCTCCTACAATGAGCAGTTCTTC.

This clonotype was observed a few times. The chain uses TRBV4-2 and TRBJ2-7, with no clear D. The CDR3 is made up of 15 amino acids. Trimming took 0 bases from V and 2 from J, leaving 11 bases between them. CDR1 and CDR2 (germline): LGHNA, YNFKEQ. CDR3 loop: CASSQDAIEAYEQYF. Here the CDR3 DNA reads TGTGCCAGCAGCCAAGACGCGATCGAGGCCTACGAGCAGTACTTC.

This clonotype has a count of ten or more. The chain uses TRBV11-2 and TRBJ2-1; the match to TRBD1 covers 10 bases. V lost 5 bases and J lost 5; bases outside the gene matches: 9. Germline V gene data show CDR1 as SGHAT and CDR2 as FQNNGV. The CDR3 runs to 16 residues. The CDR3 is CASSKTGTGVHNEQFF. CDR3 in DNA: TGTGCCAGCAGCAAAACCGGGACAGGGGTACACAATGAGCAGTTCTTC.

V and J are TRBV28 and TRBJ2-7, with 8 bases fitting TRBD1. The germline V gene encodes CDR1 MDHEN and CDR2 SYDVKM. J lost 3 bases, V lost 6 bases, and 7 bases had no gene match. CDR3 length: 14 amino acids. CDR3: CASRIPGQDYEQYF. The CDR3 nucleotides are TGTGCCAGCAGAATCCCGGGACAGGACTACGAGCAGTACTTC.

V usage is TRBV7-2 and J usage is TRBJ2-7, with 10 bases fitting TRBD1. V shed 2 bases and J 1 base; nucleotides not matched to a gene: 14. Looked up from germline, CDR1 is SGHTA and CDR2 is FQGNSA. This CDR3 spans 19 amino acids. CDR3 in amino acids: CASSLTGTGARRASYEQYF. The CDR3 DNA is TGTGCCAGCAGCTTAACCGGGACAGGGGCCCGTCGGGCGTCCTACGAGCAGTACTTC.

This clonotype was found a few times. CDR3 protein: CASSQQGVVTEAFF. For the CDR3, the DNA is TGTGCCAGCAGTCAACAGGGGGTTGTCACTGAAGCTTTCTTT. The rearrangement uses TRBV5-4 and TRBJ1-1; 8 positions agree with TRBD1. Germline CDR1 and CDR2: SGHNT and YYREEE (reference sequence). The CDR3 consists of 14 residues. The junction had 7 bases not matched to a gene; V was cut back by 5 bases and J by 4 bases. Variable domain in full (rest from reference TRBV5-4 and TRBJ1-1): ETGVTQSPTHLIKTRGQQVTLRCSSQSGHNTVSWYQQALGQGPQFIFQYYREEENGRGNFPPRFSGLQFPNYSSELNVNALELDDSALYLCASSQQGVVTEAFFGQGTRLTVV.

This clonotype has at least ten counts. This chain joins TRBV10-3 and TRBJ1-6, with a tentative D call TRBD1 (6 bases). Germline V gives CDR1 ENHRY, CDR2 SYGVKD. The V and J ends lost 0 bases and 12 bases respectively, with 15 bases between them. This CDR3 contains 15 residues. CDR3 region: CAISESRGSLLPLHF. The DNA for the CDR3 is TGTGCCATCAGTGAGTCAAGGGGGAGTCTTCTACCCCTCCACTTT.

This clonotype has ten or more counts. The rearrangement links TRBV2 to TRBJ1-2; the D is unclear. Germline V gene sequence: CDR1 SNHLY, CDR2 FYNNEI. This CDR3 is 16 amino acids long. V lost 0 bases and J 0 bases, leaving 11 bases between the germline ends. The CDR3 sequence is CASSEASRIANYGYTF. As DNA, the CDR3 is TGTGCCAGCAGTGAAGCGTCTAGAATAGCTAACTATGGCTACACCTTC.

This clonotype has only a few counts. The V and J genes are TRBV4-1 and TRBJ1-1; D unclear. The germline CDR1 and CDR2 sequences are MGHRA and YSYEKL. CDR3 length: 14 residues. Trimming left V 4 bases short and J 3 bases short, with 12 bases between. CDR3 DNA: TGCGCCAGCAGCCCCCGTCTTCGGGACACTGAAGCTTTCTTT. Encoded protein: CASSPRLRDTEAFF.

This clonotype was counted many times. For the CDR3, the DNA is TGTGCCAGCAGTTTAGCTACAGGGGACAAACTGTTTTTT. Amino acids: CASSLATGDKLFF. This chain joins TRBV28 and TRBJ1-4; 7 bases are a match to TRBD1. This CDR3 is 13 amino acids long. J lost 11 bases, V lost 2 bases, and 5 bases had no gene match. Germline V gives CDR1 MDHEN, CDR2 SYDVKM.

In this sample, this clonotype turned up a few times. This chain links TRBV5-1 with TRBJ2-3; possibly TRBD2 for D (6 bases). The CDR3 is made up of 18 amino acids. The V and J ends lost 2 bases and 2 bases respectively, with 21 bases between them. Germline V lookup: CDR1 SGHRS, CDR2 YFSETQ. This CDR3 reads CASSLVPLSSGTTDTQYF. DNA of the CDR3: TGCGCCAGCAGCTTAGTCCCCTTGAGTAGCGGAACCACAGATACGCAGTATTTT. The whole variable domain, filled in from reference TRBV5-1 and TRBJ2-3, reads KAGVTQTPRYLIKTRGQQVTLSCSPISGHRSVSWYQQTPGQGLQFLFEYFSETQRNKGNFPGRFSGRQFSNSRSEMNVSTLELGDSALYLCASSLVPLSSGTTDTQYFGPGTRLTVL.

Regarding this clonotype: Compared with germline, one end of the junction differs, possibly owing to a read error. This rearrangement joins TRBV20-1 to TRBJ1-5; 7 positions match TRBD1. Germline CDR1 DFQATT, CDR2 SNEGSKA (reference sequence). This CDR3 is 13 amino acids long. The CDR3 DNA sequence: TGCAGTACTAGGACAGGACGAGATCAGCCCCAGCATTTT. Translation: CSTRTGRDQPQHF.

As for this clonotype: A much larger clone differs from this one at a single base, so this may be a read error. The chain links TRBV6-5 to TRBJ2-7, with D perhaps matching TRBD1 or TRBD2 (5 bases each). Trimming cost V 0 bases and J 6 bases, with 12 bases left between them. Germline loops: CDR1 MNHEY, CDR2 SVGAGI. The CDR3 is 14 amino acids. For the CDR3, the DNA is TGTGCCAGCAGTTACTCGCGAGGGGCGGGCGAGCAGTACTTC. Amino acids: CASSYSRGAGEQYF.

This clonotype has a handful of counts. The chain employs TRBV29-1 and TRBJ2-7, with a weak D call TRBD2 (7 bases). This CDR3 is built from 13 residues. Deletions cut 4 bases from V and 2 bases from J, with 12 bases between. CDR1 is SQVTM and CDR2 is ANQGSEA in the germline V gene. CDR3 sequence (DNA): TGCAGCGTTGTTGCGGGGGCGACCTACGAGCAGTACTTC. It translates to CSVVAGATYEQYF.

The chain couples TRBV6-1 to TRBJ2-1; D is perhaps TRBD2 (6 bases). Germline V lookup: CDR1 MNHNS, CDR2 SASEGT. With 5 bases removed from V and 2 bases from J, the gap between germline ends came to 13 bases. The CDR3 has 15 amino acids. The CDR3 loop is CASSSTGTPYNEQFF. CDR3 sequence (DNA): TGTGCCAGCAGTTCCACCGGGACTCCCTACAATGAGCAGTTCTTC.

This clonotype was counted ten times or more. The chain couples TRBV29-1 to TRBJ1-2; D is unresolved. Germline V gene lookup returns CDR1 SQVTM and CDR2 ANQGSEA. The CDR3 length is 11 residues. The V gene lost 4 bases and the J gene lost 6 bases, with 9 bases spanning the gap. This CDR3 reads CSVGRVHGYTF. The CDR3 DNA reads as TGCAGCGTTGGAAGGGTCCATGGCTACACCTTC.

This clonotype was seen repeatedly, ten times or more. The chain employs TRBV15 and TRBJ2-7; 15 nucleotides line up with TRBD2. V lost 0 bases to trimming and J lost 7 bases; unmatched junction nucleotides: 4. CDR1 is LNHNV and CDR2 is YYDKDF in the germline V gene (reference sequence). The length of the CDR3 is 16 residues. The DNA of the CDR3 is TGTGCCACCAGCAGAGAACCGGGACTAGCGGGAGGAGAGCAGTACTTC. It encodes CATSREPGLAGGEQYF.

This clonotype was counted at least ten times. In nucleotides, the CDR3 is TGCAGCGTTGAACTTTCGGGAGGTGGCACAGATACGCAGTATTTT. Translation gives CSVELSGGGTDTQYF. The chain links TRBV29-1 to TRBJ2-3; 7 bases agree with TRBD2. In germline, CDR1 is SQVTM, CDR2 ANQGSEA. V shed 2 bases, J shed 1 base, and the junction held 6 bases outside the gene matches. The CDR3 is 15 residues long.

Only one count was recorded for this clonotype. This sequence joins TRBV28 and TRBJ2-3, with TRBD2 matching over 12 bases. Germline V lookup: CDR1 MDHEN, CDR2 SYDVKM. Trimming took 5 bases from V and 7 from J; bases not matched to a gene: 7. The CDR3 is made up of 15 amino acids. The CDR3 DNA sequence: TGTGCCAGCAGTCCCGGGACTAGCGGGCCCCATACGCAGTATTTT. This gives the protein CASSPGTSGPHTQYF.

This clonotype appeared many times. This chain uses TRBV30 with TRBJ2-2; D ambiguous. CDR3 size: 14 residues. V shed 8 bases and J shed 0 bases, with 13 bases lying between them. Germline V gives CDR1 GTSNPN, CDR2 SVGIG (reference sequence). This chain's CDR3 is CAQRTVANTGELFF. The CDR3, as DNA: TGTGCCCAAAGGACGGTCGCGAACACCGGGGAGCTGTTTTTT. The entire variable domain, with the rest obtained from reference TRBV30 and TRBJ2-2, is as follows: SQTIHQWPATLVQPVGSPLSLECTVEGTSNPNLYWYRQAAGRGLQLLFYSVGIGQISSEVPQNLSASRPQDRQFILSSKKLLLSDSGFYLCAQRTVANTGELFFGEGSRLTVL.

Comment on this clonotype: A read error may explain this, as a much larger clone is one base away. The chain joins TRBV28 to TRBJ2-1; 15 bases match TRBD2. Per germline, CDR1 MDHEN and CDR2 SYDVKM. CDR3 length: 15 amino acids. CDR3 bases: TGTGTCAGCAGTATTCGGACTAGCGGGGGGGTTGGGCAGTTCTTC. Translation: CVSSIRTSGGVGQFF.

The sample holds many counts of this clonotype. The chain has TRBV5-1 and TRBJ2-3, with 11 bases that match TRBD2. Germline CDR1 SGHRS, CDR2 YFSETQ. CDR3 length equals 16 residues. The trim removed 0 bases at V and 8 bases at J, leaving 8 bases unmatched. CDR3 coding DNA: TGCGCCAGCAGCTTGGGGGGACTAGCGGTCCTAGCTACGCAGTATTTT. The encoded protein is CASSLGGLAVLATQYF.